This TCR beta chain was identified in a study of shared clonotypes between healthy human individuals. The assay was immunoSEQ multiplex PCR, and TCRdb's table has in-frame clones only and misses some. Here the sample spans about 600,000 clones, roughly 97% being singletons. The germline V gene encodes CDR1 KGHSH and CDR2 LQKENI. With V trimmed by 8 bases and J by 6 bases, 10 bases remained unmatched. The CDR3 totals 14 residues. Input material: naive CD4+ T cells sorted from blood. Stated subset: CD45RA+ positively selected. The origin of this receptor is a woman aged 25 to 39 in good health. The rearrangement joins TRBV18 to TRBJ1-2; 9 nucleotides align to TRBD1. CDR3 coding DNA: TGTGCCAGCCGACTCGGGGACAGGGAAGATGGCTACACCTTC. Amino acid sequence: CASRLGDREDGYTF.